This TCR beta chain was captured in a study of blood T cell repertoires in COVID-19. Study in general: The analysed material was cDNA or gDNA that came from T cells, B-cell-depleted T cells, or PBMCs.

V lost 0 bases to trimming and J lost 4 bases, with 15 bases between them. This CDR3 is built from 16 residues. The germline V gene has CDR1 LNHNV and CDR2 YYDKDF (reference sequence). Study processing details: The assay estimated nucleated cells by amplifying reference gene primers. The method was immunoSEQ multiplex PCR; TCRdb's version includes in-frame clones alone and lacks a portion of them. The D gene and trimming were derived from the DNA, and the V and J assignments and clone size from that table. The sample shows roughly 280,000 clones, 75% to 90% of them seen only once. The sample consisted of peripheral blood. This chain connects TRBV15 to TRBJ1-2, with a weak D call TRBD1 (6 bases). The receptor comes from a man aged 25-40 years with active or convalescent COVID-19. Written as DNA, the CDR3 is TGTGCCACCAGCAGAGAGGGGGAGGGGGTGGTCTATGGCTACACCTTC. It encodes CATSREGEGVVYGYTF. The whole variable domain, filled in from reference TRBV15 and TRBJ1-2, reads DAMVIQNPRYQVTQFGKPVTLSCSQTLNHNVMYWYQQKSSQAPKLLFHYYDKDFNNEADTPDNFQSRRPNTSFCFLDIRSPGLGDTAMYLCATSREGEGVVYGYTFGSGTRLTVV.